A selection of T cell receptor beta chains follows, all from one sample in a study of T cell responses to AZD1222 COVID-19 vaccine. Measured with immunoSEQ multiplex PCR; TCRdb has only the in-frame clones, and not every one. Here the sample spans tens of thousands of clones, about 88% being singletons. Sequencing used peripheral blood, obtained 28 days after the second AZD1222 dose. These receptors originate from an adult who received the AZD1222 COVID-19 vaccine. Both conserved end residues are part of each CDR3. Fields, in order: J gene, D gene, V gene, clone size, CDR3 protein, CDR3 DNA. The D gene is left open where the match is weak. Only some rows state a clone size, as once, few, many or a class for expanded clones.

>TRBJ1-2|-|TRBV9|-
CASSTRTDNYGYTF
TGTGCCAGCAGCACCCGGACAGATAACTATGGCTACACCTTC
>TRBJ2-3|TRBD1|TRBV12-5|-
CASGSGQGSLDTQYF
TGTGCTAGTGGTTCCGGACAGGGTTCACTTGATACGCAGTATTTT
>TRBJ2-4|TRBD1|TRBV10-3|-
CAISEATGVAAKNIQYF
TGTGCCATCAGTGAGGCAACAGGGGTGGCGGCCAAAAACATTCAGTACTTC
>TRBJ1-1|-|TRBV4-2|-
CASSQVPMNTEAFF
TGTGCCAGCAGCCAAGTCCCCATGAACACTGAAGCTTTCTTT
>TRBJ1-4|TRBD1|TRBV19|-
CASIENSPGQKTTNEKLFF
TGTGCCAGTATCGAGAATTCCCCGGGACAGAAAACAACTAATGAAAAACTGTTTTTT
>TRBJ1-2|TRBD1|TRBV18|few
CASSPQAGQGVYGYTF
TGTGCCAGCTCACCCCAAGCTGGACAGGGGGTCTATGGCTACACCTTC
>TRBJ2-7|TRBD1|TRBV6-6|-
CASRLGQTYEQYF
TGTGCCAGCAGATTGGGACAGACCTACGAGCAGTACTTC
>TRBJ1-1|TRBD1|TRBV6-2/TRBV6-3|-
CASSLTGGNEAFF
TGTGCCAGCAGCCTCACAGGGGGCAACGAAGCTTTCTTT
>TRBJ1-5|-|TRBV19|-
CASSDQGRRNQPQHF
TGTGCCAGTAGTGACCAGGGACGGCGGAATCAGCCCCAGCATTTT
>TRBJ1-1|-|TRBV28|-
CASSLRYTEAFF
TGTGCCAGCAGTTTGAGGTACACTGAAGCTTTCTTT
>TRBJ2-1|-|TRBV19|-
CASTERRDLYNEQFF
TGTGCCAGTACCGAGCGGCGGGACCTCTACAATGAGCAGTTCTTC
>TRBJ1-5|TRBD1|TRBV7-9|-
CASSLEMTGAGGDQPQHF
TGTGCCAGCAGCTTGGAAATGACCGGGGCAGGGGGAGATCAGCCCCAGCATTTT
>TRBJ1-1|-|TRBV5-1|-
CASSSTVRNTEAFF
TGCGCCAGCAGCTCGACAGTAAGGAACACTGAAGCTTTCTTT
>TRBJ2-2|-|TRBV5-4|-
CASSLGPRTTGELFF
TGTGCCAGCAGCTTAGGGCCACGAACCACCGGGGAGCTGTTTTTT
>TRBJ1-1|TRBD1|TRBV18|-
CASSPRAGGDTEAFF
TGTGCCAGCTCACCAAGGGCAGGGGGGGACACTGAAGCTTTCTTT
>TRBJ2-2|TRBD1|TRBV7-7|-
CASRDRGAGELFF
TGTGCCAGCAGAGACAGGGGGGCCGGGGAGCTGTTTTTT
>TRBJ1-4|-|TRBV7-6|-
CASSLKRHWDEKLFF
TGTGCCAGCAGCTTAAAGCGACACTGGGATGAAAAACTGTTTTTT
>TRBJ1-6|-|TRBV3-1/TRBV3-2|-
CASSQGGLQGSPLHF
TGTGCCAGCAGCCAAGGTGGACTGCAGGGGTCACCCCTCCACTTT